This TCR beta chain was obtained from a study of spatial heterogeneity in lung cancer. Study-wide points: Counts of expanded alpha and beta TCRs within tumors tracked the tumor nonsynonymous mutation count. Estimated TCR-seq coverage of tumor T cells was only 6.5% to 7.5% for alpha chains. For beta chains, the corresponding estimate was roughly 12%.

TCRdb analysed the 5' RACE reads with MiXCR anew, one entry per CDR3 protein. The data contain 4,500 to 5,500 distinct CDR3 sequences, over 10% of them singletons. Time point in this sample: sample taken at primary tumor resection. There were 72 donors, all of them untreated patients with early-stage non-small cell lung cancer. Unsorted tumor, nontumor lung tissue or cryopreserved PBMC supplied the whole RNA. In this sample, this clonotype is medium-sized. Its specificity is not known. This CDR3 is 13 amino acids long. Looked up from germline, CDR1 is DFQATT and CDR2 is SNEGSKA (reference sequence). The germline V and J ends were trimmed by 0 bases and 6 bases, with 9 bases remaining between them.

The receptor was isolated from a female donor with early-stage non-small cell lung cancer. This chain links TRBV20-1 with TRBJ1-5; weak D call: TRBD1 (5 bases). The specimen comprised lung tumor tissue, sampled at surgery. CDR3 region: CSARDWGSQPQHF. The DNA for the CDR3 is TGCAGTGCTAGAGATTGGGGGTCTCAGCCCCAGCATTTT.